The clone carrying this TCR beta chain came up once. What it binds is not known. This entry belongs to a study of cytomegalovirus exposure and HLA in healthy donors. Whole-study results and caveats: For presence/absence analyses, sequencing depth was assumed to be roughly uniform across donors. Most of the CMV-associated TCR beta chains (in a later analysis) appeared to be HLA-restricted. Reports state that TCR beta sequences accurately predicted most subjects' HLA-A and HLA-B alleles. One cluster of highly shared sequence variants probably arose as a sequencing artifact.

The CDR3 has 16 residues. PCR employed 60 Vbeta and 13 Jbeta primers. Measured with immunoSEQ multiplex PCR; TCRdb has only the in-frame clones, and not every one. The sample has approximately 190,000 clones, roughly 80% seen once; the top ten hold 6.3%. This sequence originates from a man aged 35 to 55 in good health and CMV-seropositive. The chain couples TRBV21-1 to TRBJ1-6; no DNA check was done on the table's D call, TRBD1. TRBV21-1 is a pseudogene segment. Source material: PBMCs. Here the CDR3 reads CASSKGDHRTNSPLHF. As DNA, the CDR3 is TGTGCCAGCAGCAAAGGGGATCACAGGACCAATTCACCCCTCCACTTT.